The 4 T cell receptor beta chains below come from one sample, sequenced in a study of PD-1 blockade in classical Hodgkin lymphoma. Assay used: immunoSEQ multiplex PCR; TCRdb lists only in-frame clones, some missing. The sample has about 97,000 clones; around nine tenths are singletons. Following autologous stem cell transplantation, relapse occurred in every patient, and exposure to brentuximab vedotin varied. Source: peripheral blood mononuclear cells (PBMCs), taken before the second cycle of nivolumab. The receptor source for this set is a human donor with classical Hodgkin lymphoma.

This clone appeared a few times. This chain uses TRBV9 with TRBJ1-1; D unresolved. There are 14 residues in the CDR3. The V gene's germline CDR1 is SGDLS and CDR2 YYNGEE. V lost 0 bases to trimming and J lost 1 base, with 7 bases between them. CDR3 loop: CASSVGYPNTEAFF. CDR3 sequence (DNA): TGTGCCAGCAGCGTAGGATATCCGAACACTGAAGCTTTCTTT.

The rearrangement joins TRBV7-6 to TRBJ1-6; D call uncertain. Trimming stripped 5 bases from V and 8 bases from J, with 7 bases between. The V gene's germline CDR1 is SGHVS and CDR2 FNYEAQ. This CDR3 comprises 12 residues. As DNA, the CDR3 is TGTGCCAGCAGCCCCGTGGATTCACCCCTCCACTTT. Translated: CASSPVDSPLHF.

This rearrangement joins TRBV9 to TRBJ1-1; TRBD1 matches at 9 bases. The CDR3 is made up of 16 amino acids. The ends lost 4 bases at V and 4 bases at J; junction bases unmatched: 11. Germline values: CDR1 SGDLS, CDR2 YYNGEE. DNA of the CDR3: TGTGCCAGCAGCAGCGGGACAGGGATTAGAGCCACTGAAGCTTTCTTT. Residues: CASSSGTGIRATEAFF.

This clone came up once. CDR3 in DNA: TGTGCCAGCAGCTTCGGCCGACTGGGACGTAATTCACCCCTCCACTTT. Translated: CASSFGRLGRNSPLHF. This sequence joins TRBV11-2 and TRBJ1-6, with D perhaps matching TRBD1 (5 bases). The V and J ends lost 3 bases and 6 bases respectively, with 15 bases between them. Germline assignment: CDR1 SGHAT and CDR2 FQNNGV. This CDR3 has 16 amino acids.